This TCR beta chain was obtained from a study of cytotoxic CD8 clonotypes in ibrutinib-treated CLL. Across the study: Results showed roughly 25 partial and 2 complete responses; following median around 68 months, 14 remained remitted, about 12 advanced.

Generated by immunoSEQ multiplex PCR, the TCRdb table keeps only in-frame clones and is missing some. Of tens of thousands of clones listed, about two thirds are singletons. Libraries of TCR beta were made from approximately 2 micrograms of genomic DNA that came from cryopreserved PBMCs. This CDR3 is built from 15 residues. V gave up 0 bases and J gave up 2 bases; unmatched junction bases: 1. CDR1 and CDR2 (germline): SGHRS, YFSETQ. The study, taken as a whole, reports: Public clonotypes were uncommon and contracted or stayed stable on treatment. Baseline values of clonality outstripped age-matched healthy donors and followed circulating CD8+ T-cell counts.

As regards this clone: Its target is unknown.

The sequencing used PBMCs, collected at disease progression, from a patient treated with ibrutinib. The chain couples TRBV5-1 to TRBJ2-7; 11 nucleotides align to TRBD2. The receptor was derived from a human donor with chronic lymphocytic leukemia. CDR3 coding DNA: TGCGCCAGCAGCTTGGATAGCGGGGGGGCCTACGAGCAGTACTTC. Translation: CASSLDSGGAYEQYF.